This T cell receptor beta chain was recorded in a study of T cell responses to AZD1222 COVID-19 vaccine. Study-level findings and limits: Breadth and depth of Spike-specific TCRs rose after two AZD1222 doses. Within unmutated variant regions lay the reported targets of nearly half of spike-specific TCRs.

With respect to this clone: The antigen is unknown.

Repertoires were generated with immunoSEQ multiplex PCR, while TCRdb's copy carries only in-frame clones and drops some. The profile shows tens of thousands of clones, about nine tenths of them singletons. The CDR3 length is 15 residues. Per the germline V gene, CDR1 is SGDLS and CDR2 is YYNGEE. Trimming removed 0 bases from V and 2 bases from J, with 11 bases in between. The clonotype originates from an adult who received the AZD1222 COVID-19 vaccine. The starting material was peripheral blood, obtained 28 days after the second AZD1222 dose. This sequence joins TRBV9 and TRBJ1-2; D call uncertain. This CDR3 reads CASSVGAGTNYGYTF. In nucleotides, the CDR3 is TGTGCCAGCAGCGTAGGGGCGGGAACAAACTATGGCTACACCTTC. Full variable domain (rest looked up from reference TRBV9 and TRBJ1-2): DSGVTQTPKHLITATGQRVTLRCSPRSGDLSVYWYQQSLDQGLQFLIQYYNGEERAKGNILERFSAQQFPDLHSELNLSSLELGDSALYFCASSVGAGTNYGYTFGSGTRLTVV.